The entry that follows covers one TCR beta chain sequence. Its antigen is unknown. This sample was taken from a study of T cell responses to AZD1222 COVID-19 vaccine. Second doses at about 4 or about 12 weeks were pooled. Study-level results: The donors showed a predominance of white British ancestry and of females, with possible underestimation of clonal diversity. Among AZD1222 vaccinees, only six or seven were seropositive at baseline. Repertoires were obtained solely post-peak T cell response.

Trimming took 7 bases from V and 6 from J, leaving 15 bases between them. Germline CDR1 reads MNHEY; CDR2 reads SVGAGI. This CDR3 has 13 residues. The repertoire was sequenced with immunoSEQ multiplex PCR; TCRdb's copy has only in-frame clones and lacks some. The data show over 110,000 clones, with roughly 92% seen just once and about 10% held by the top ten. The sample was peripheral blood, taken 28 days after the second AZD1222 dose. V gene TRBV6-5 combines with J gene TRBJ1-2; a weak D match, TRBD1 (5 bases). This clonotype was sampled from an adult who received the AZD1222 COVID-19 vaccine. The CDR3 here is CASIGVGVNGYTF. In nucleotides, the CDR3 is TGTGCCAGCATCGGAGTGGGGGTAAATGGCTACACCTTC.